This T cell receptor (beta chain) emerged from a study of CD8+ T cells in alopecia areata. Overall study: Oral tofacitinib (5 to 10 mg twice daily) was administered to treated patients. Study-level points and caveats: Scalp lesions, especially in alopecia totalis/universalis, had higher clonality than normal scalp.

Sorted out of PBMCs were CD4+ T cells and CD8+ T cells. CDR3 size: 14 residues. V lost 3 bases and J 4 bases, leaving 11 bases between the germline ends. CDR1 WSHSY and CDR2 SAAADI come from the germline V gene. RNA, once extracted, was reverse transcribed into cDNA for use as the sequencing template. Using immunoSEQ multiplex PCR, the repertoire was profiled, and TCRdb retains in-frame clones only, with some absent. This table holds some 100,000 clones, about two fifths found once. For this clone: What it binds is not known.

The chain has TRBV10-2 and TRBJ2-3; D is undetermined. The sequence was collected from a human donor with alopecia areata. Sequencing was done on a sample of CD4+ T cells sorted from blood. The CDR3 reads CASSDRKKADTQYF. The CDR3 DNA reads TGCGCCAGCAGTGATCGGAAAAAGGCAGATACGCAGTATTTT.